These 30 T cell receptor beta chains came from one sample sequenced in a study of molecular identifiers for immune sequencing clone quantification. TCRdb independently ran MiXCR on the PCR reads; one entry per CDR3 protein. The table records about 320,000 distinct CDR3 sequences, roughly 24% of them present only once. Source material: naive CD8+ T cells from blood, with Jurkat cell RNA spiked in. Subset meaning: FACS-sorted CD8+CD4-CCR7+CD45RA+ naive T cells. These receptors all come from a human donor in good health. Some libraries in this study had Jurkat cell RNA spiked in.

V is TRBV30 and J is TRBJ2-7; the match to TRBD1 covers 8 bases. The germline V gene encodes CDR1 GTSNPN and CDR2 SVGIG (reference sequence). This CDR3 comprises 12 residues. Trimming took 0 bases from V and 6 from J; bases not matched to a gene: 1. CDR3 amino acids: CAWSVTGAEQYF. The CDR3 DNA follows: TGTGCCTGGAGTGTGACAGGGGCCGAGCAGTACTTC.

V usage is TRBV9 and J usage is TRBJ2-3; 7 bases align to TRBD1. In germline, CDR1 is SGDLS, CDR2 YYNGEE. V was pared by 0 bases and J by 4 bases, with 8 bases of the junction left unmatched. CDR3 size: 16 residues. CDR3 nucleotides: TGTGCCAGCAGCGTAGAGGGGGCGTCTTTTGCAGATACGCAGTATTTT. It yields the protein CASSVEGASFADTQYF.

This clonotype was seen repeatedly, ten times or more. This chain links TRBV5-4 with TRBJ2-7; no definite D call. Trimming removed 5 bases at V and 0 bases at J, with 9 bases between. Germline V gene lookup returns CDR1 SGHNT and CDR2 YYREEE (reference sequence). CDR3 length equals 13 residues. The CDR3 sequence is CASSIESSYEQYF. CDR3 in DNA: TGTGCCAGCAGTATAGAGAGCTCCTACGAGCAGTACTTC.

The sample holds many counts of this clonotype. The V gene is TRBV7-2, the J gene TRBJ2-7; D tentatively reads TRBD1 or TRBD2 (5 bases each). The germline V and J ends were trimmed by 3 bases and 2 bases, with 11 bases remaining between them. The CDR3 extends over 14 amino acids. Germline loops: CDR1 SGHTA, CDR2 FQGNSA. In DNA form, the CDR3 reads TGTGCCAGCAGCTTCACCGGGGCCCCCTACGAGCAGTACTTC. Translating gives CASSFTGAPYEQYF.

Ten or more counts support this clonotype. The DNA of the CDR3 is TGTGCCAGCATGACAGGGCGAACGCCCCAGCATTTT. Its translation: CASMTGRTPQHF. The V call is TRBV6-6, the J call TRBJ1-5, with 7 nucleotides matching TRBD1. V trimming: 7 bases; J trimming: 9 bases; junction bases outside the gene matches: 6. From germline, CDR1 is MNHNY and CDR2 SVGAGI (reference sequence). There are 12 residues in the CDR3.

For this clonotype: The junction departs from the called germline gene at one end, perhaps through a read error. The rearrangement joins TRBV6-5 to TRBJ1-5; possible D gene TRBD1, 5 bases. Germline CDR1 is MNHEY and CDR2 is SVGAGI. The CDR3 contains 13 residues. The CDR3 region is CASRTGVNQPPHF. The CDR3 DNA reads TGTGCCAGCAGAACGGGGGTGAATCAGCCCCCGCATTTT.

About this clonotype itself: This is likely a read error, given that the CDR3 carries no conserved phenylalanine or tryptophan at its end. V gene TRBV4-2 combines with J gene TRBJ2-7; D remains ambiguous. The CDR3 extends over 15 amino acids. The germline V gene encodes CDR1 LGHNA and CDR2 YNFKEQ. The V end was cut by 4 bases, the J end by 2 bases, with 15 bases between. The CDR3 loop is CASSPWSGAPYEQYL. The CDR3 nucleotides are TGTGCCAGCAGCCCGTGGTCAGGTGCCCCCTACGAGCAGTACCTC.

In its sample, this clonotype was seen a few times. The chain combines TRBV20-1 with TRBJ2-7; 10 nucleotides line up with TRBD2. Trimming at V came to 4 bases and at J to 6 bases, leaving 9 bases not matched to a gene. Germline CDR1 reads DFQATT; CDR2 reads SNEGSKA (reference sequence). The CDR3 is 14 residues long. CDR3 sequence (DNA): TGCAGTGCTAATTGGGTAGCGGGAGGCGGCGAGCAGTACTTC. Translation: CSANWVAGGGEQYF.

With respect to this clonotype: An end of the junction differs from the germline gene, which may be a read error. The chain links TRBV27 to TRBJ1-1; no clear D gene. This CDR3 contains 16 residues. Germline V gene lookup returns CDR1 MNHEY and CDR2 SMNVEV (reference sequence). The CDR3 loop is CASSAEGRFRITETFF. CDR3 DNA sequence: TGTGCCAGCAGTGCTGAGGGCAGGTTTCGTATCACTGAAACTTTCTTT.

The CDR3 DNA follows: TGCGCCAGCAGCAAACAGGGGGCGAGATACAATGAGCAGTTCTTC. Its translation: CASSKQGARYNEQFF. The chain has TRBV4-3 and TRBJ2-1, with 9 bases matching TRBD1. Germline V gene sequence: CDR1 LGHNA, CDR2 YSLEER. The CDR3 consists of 15 residues. V shed 5 bases, J shed 4 bases, and the junction held 6 bases outside the gene matches.

The V and J genes are TRBV2 and TRBJ2-7; maybe TRBD1 (5 bases). The CDR3 is 12 residues long. The V end was cut by 3 bases, the J end by 7 bases, with 10 bases between. From germline, CDR1 is SNHLY and CDR2 FYNNEI. For the CDR3, the DNA is TGTGCCAGCAGTGACAGGGCTTCAGAGCAGTACTTC. Its translation is CASSDRASEQYF.

This clonotype was found many times. The CDR3: CASSSAGYGYTF. Written as DNA, the CDR3 is TGTGCCAGCAGCTCAGCCGGCTATGGCTACACCTTC. J is TRBJ1-2 and V is TRBV7-9; no clear D. V lost 4 bases and J lost 4, with 7 bases in between. This CDR3 region has 12 residues. Germline CDR1 SEHNR, CDR2 FQNEAQ (reference sequence). The variable domain in full, with the rest retrieved from reference TRBV7-9 and TRBJ1-2, is DTGVSQNPRHKITKRGQNVTFRCDPISEHNRLYWYRQTLGQGPEFLTYFQNEAQLEKSRLLSDRFSAERPKGSFSTLEIQRTEQGDSAMYLCASSSAGYGYTFGSGTRLTVV.

The chain links TRBV11-2 to TRBJ2-7; TRBD2 matches at 9 bases. CDR1 is SGHAT and CDR2 is FQNNGV in the germline V gene. V gave up 5 bases and J gave up 0 bases; unmatched junction bases: 11. This CDR3 is 17 amino acids long. The DNA of the CDR3 is TGTGCCAGCAGCACCCCGCCCAGGGGACTAGCCTCCTACGAGCAGTACTTC. Translation gives CASSTPPRGLASYEQYF.

The sample holds many counts of this clonotype. This chain uses TRBV7-9 with TRBJ1-4; perhaps TRBD1 as D (5 bases). V dropped 11 bases and J dropped 5 bases, with 9 bases sitting between them. CDR1 is SEHNR, CDR2 FQNEAQ, per germline (reference sequence). The CDR3 is made up of 11 amino acids. The CDR3 nucleotides read TGTGCCTCACAGGAGAATGAAAAACTGTTTTTT. This codes for CASQENEKLFF.

This clonotype has ten or more counts. The chain joins TRBV12-3 or TRBV12-4 to TRBJ2-1; 12 positions agree with TRBD1. V shed 6 bases and J 9 bases; nucleotides not matched to a gene: 6. The CDR3 is made up of 14 amino acids. The CDR3 DNA reads as TGTGCCAGCAGCTGGGGGACAGGGGGCCTTGAGCAGTTCTTC. This translates into CASSWGTGGLEQFF.

In its sample, this clonotype was seen once. The chain links TRBV3-1 to TRBJ2-3; TRBD1 is a possible D gene (5 bases). The J call may be wrong; the DNA end is better matched by TRBJ1-5. Germline loops: CDR1 LGHDT, CDR2 YNNKEL (reference sequence). This CDR3 comprises 14 residues. The CDR3 here is CASSQGRSTDTQHF. As DNA, the CDR3 is TGTGCCAGCAGCCAGGGGCGGAGCACAGATACGCAGCATTTT.

V gene TRBV30 combines with J gene TRBJ1-5; D is perhaps TRBD1 (6 bases). From germline, CDR1 is GTSNPN and CDR2 SVGIG (reference sequence). This CDR3 contains 12 residues. With 8 bases removed from V and 2 bases from J, the gap between germline ends came to 10 bases. The CDR3 DNA reads as TGTGCCGGGGGGCCGGGCAATCAGCCCCAGCATTTT. The encoded protein is CAGGPGNQPQHF.

V gene TRBV5-6 combines with J gene TRBJ2-5; D call uncertain. This CDR3 has 15 residues. Between the trimmed V and J ends, which lost 4 bases and 2 bases, there was a span of 15 bases. Germline values: CDR1 SGHDT, CDR2 YYEEEE. The CDR3 coding sequence is TGTGCCAGCAGCCCACTAACCGAGTTACAAGAGACCCAGTACTTC. Protein product: CASSPLTELQETQYF.

The J gene is TRBJ1-1, the V gene TRBV19; D perhaps matches TRBD1 (5 bases). The CDR3 runs to 15 residues. Germline CDR1 is LNHDA and CDR2 is SQIVND (reference sequence). Trimming removed 5 bases from V and 6 bases from J, with 19 bases in between. CDR3 amino acids: CASSLSGLPSPEAFF. The CDR3 bases are TGTGCCAGTAGTTTATCGGGACTCCCGAGCCCTGAAGCTTTCTTT.

This clonotype was seen many times. The rearrangement uses TRBV4-3 and TRBJ2-7, with D hard to call. CDR3 length equals 14 residues. From germline, CDR1 is LGHNA and CDR2 YSLEER. Trimming took off 1 base at V and 2 bases at J, with 9 bases between the two ends. The CDR3 nucleotides read TGCGCCAGCAGCCAAGCCAAAGGCCCCTACGAGCAGTACTTC. This codes for CASSQAKGPYEQYF.

The V call is TRBV4-3, the J call TRBJ2-7, with D perhaps TRBD2 (6 bases). Looked up from germline, CDR1 is LGHNA and CDR2 is YSLEER. V was pared by 0 bases and J by 0 bases, with 12 bases between. The length of the CDR3 is 16 residues. CDR3 nucleotide sequence: TGCGCCAGCAGCCAAGATAGTCGGGGGAGCTCCTACGAGCAGTACTTC. This encodes CASSQDSRGSSYEQYF.

This clonotype came up many times. The chain carries TRBV19 and TRBJ1-1; 10 nucleotides agree with TRBD1. Germline V gene data show CDR1 as LNHDA and CDR2 as SQIVND (reference sequence). The CDR3 is made up of 15 amino acids. The ends lost 3 bases at V and 4 bases at J; junction bases unmatched: 5. The chain's CDR3 is CASSIGQGGITEAFF. DNA of the CDR3: TGTGCCAGTAGTATCGGACAGGGGGGGATCACTGAAGCTTTCTTT.

The rearrangement uses TRBV13 and TRBJ2-3; D gene unclear. This CDR3 region has 13 residues. The germline V gene has CDR1 PRHDT and CDR2 FYEKMQ (reference sequence). The germline V and J ends were trimmed by 1 base and 4 bases, with 6 bases remaining between them. The CDR3 protein is CASSLVQSDTQYF. As DNA, the CDR3 is TGTGCCAGCAGCTTAGTGCAGTCAGATACGCAGTATTTT.

The chain is built from TRBV7-9 and TRBJ2-5, with D possibly being TRBD1 (6 bases). This CDR3 is 17 amino acids long. Looked up from germline, CDR1 is SEHNR and CDR2 is FQNEAQ (reference sequence). V was trimmed by 5 bases and J by 0 bases, leaving 19 bases between them. The CDR3 here is CASSLRDIRYYQETQYF. The CDR3 DNA reads as TGTGCCAGCAGCCTGAGGGACATCCGATACTACCAAGAGACCCAGTACTTC. Looking up the rest from reference TRBV7-9 and TRBJ2-5 gives the full variable domain: DTGVSQNPRHKITKRGQNVTFRCDPISEHNRLYWYRQTLGQGPEFLTYFQNEAQLEKSRLLSDRFSAERPKGSFSTLEIQRTEQGDSAMYLCASSLRDIRYYQETQYFGPGTRLLVL.

The gene calls are TRBV7-9 and TRBJ2-2, with D unresolved. Per the germline V gene, CDR1 is SEHNR and CDR2 is FQNEAQ (reference sequence). Trimming removed 5 bases at V and 0 bases at J, with 13 bases between. This CDR3 spans 16 amino acids. The DNA of the CDR3 is TGTGCCAGCAGCCCCCCAGGCTTTCCGAACACCGGGGAGCTGTTTTTT. Amino acid sequence: CASSPPGFPNTGELFF.

In its sample, this clonotype was seen many times. V and J are TRBV28 and TRBJ2-7; D may be TRBD1 (6 bases). V was clipped by 4 bases and J by 7 bases, with 17 bases between them. Germline lookup yields CDR1 MDHEN and CDR2 SYDVKM. The CDR3 runs to 14 residues. The CDR3 spells CASSSRDTPREQYF. The DNA for the CDR3 is TGTGCCAGCAGTTCACGGGACACCCCCAGGGAGCAGTACTTC.

This clonotype was counted many times. The rearrangement links TRBV7-9 to TRBJ1-1; D call uncertain. V lost 1 base, J lost 4 bases, and 13 bases lay in between. CDR3 length: 15 residues. Germline V CDR1 and CDR2: SEHNR, FQNEAQ (reference sequence). In DNA, the CDR3 is TGTGCCAGCAGCTTAGGGGTCAACACGGGCACTGAAGCTTTCTTT. It encodes CASSLGVNTGTEAFF.

For this clonotype: The germline gene is not matched at one end of the junction; a read error may be the cause. The chain joins TRBV4-3 to TRBJ1-5; possible D gene TRBD1, 5 bases. CDR1 and CDR2 (germline): LGHNA, YSLEER. There are 15 residues in the CDR3. This CDR3 reads CASSQDAGSNQPPHF. Written as DNA, the CDR3 is TGCGCCAGCAGCCAAGATGCAGGGAGCAATCAGCCCCCGCATTTT.

This clonotype was picked up many times. The V call is TRBV7-2, the J call TRBJ2-1, with 9 nucleotides matching TRBD2. There are 19 residues in the CDR3. CDR1 is SGHTA, CDR2 FQGNSA, per germline. V shed 5 bases, J shed 0 bases, and the junction held 14 bases outside the gene matches. The DNA of the CDR3 is TGTGCCAGCAGCCCTGTTGGGCTAGCGGGACGAGACTCCTACAATGAGCAGTTCTTC. Residues: CASSPVGLAGRDSYNEQFF.

This clonotype was found many times. V gene TRBV7-8 combines with J gene TRBJ2-1, with a tentative D call TRBD2 (5 bases). Germline CDR1 is SGHVS and CDR2 is FQNEAQ. V was clipped by 5 bases and J by 8 bases, with 22 bases between them. The CDR3 loop spans 16 amino acids. DNA of the CDR3: TGTGCCAGCAGCCCCCTGGGAGTAGCCGCGTTATATGAGCAGTTCTTC. Amino acids: CASSPLGVAALYEQFF. The full variable domain, rest sourced from reference TRBV7-8 and TRBJ2-1, is GAGVSQSPRYKVAKRGQDVALRCDPISGHVSLFWYQQALGQGPEFLTYFQNEAQLDKSGLPSDRFFAERPEGSVSTLKIQRTQQEDSAVYLCASSPLGVAALYEQFFGPGTRLTVL.